This entry lists 32 T cell receptor beta chains sequenced from one sample in a study of cytomegalovirus exposure and HLA in healthy donors. PCR used 60 Vbeta primers and 13 Jbeta primers. Method: immunoSEQ multiplex PCR; TCRdb's copy keeps in-frame clones and lacks some. The sample includes around 67,000 clones, around 64% of them seen just once. The sequencing sample was made of PBMCs. These receptors were obtained from a woman aged 45-59 years in good health and CMV-seronegative.

V gene TRBV4-3 combines with J gene TRBJ2-3; 8 bases are a match to TRBD1. Losses at the gene ends were 3 bases for V and 1 base for J; bases not matched to a gene: 9. This CDR3 is 17 amino acids long. CDR1 LGHNA and CDR2 YSLEER come from the germline V gene. DNA of the CDR3: TGCGCCAGCAGCCAGATCCGAACGGGACAGGGCACAGATACGCAGTATTTT. Its protein is CASSQIRTGQGTDTQYF.

V gene TRBV5-1 combines with J gene TRBJ2-1, with TRBD2 matching 13 bases. The CDR3 extends over 16 amino acids. Trimming at V came to 5 bases and at J to 9 bases, leaving 11 bases not matched to a gene. The germline gives CDR1 SGHRS, CDR2 YFSETQ. Here the CDR3 DNA reads TGCGCCAGCAGTCCCGGACTAGCGGGAGCCGGCAGTGAGCAGTTCTTC. Protein: CASSPGLAGAGSEQFF.

The V gene is TRBV18, the J gene TRBJ1-4; D is unclear. Germline lookup yields CDR1 KGHSH and CDR2 LQKENI. Deletions cut 2 bases from V and 2 bases from J, with 6 bases between. This CDR3 region has 14 residues. Written as DNA, the CDR3 is TGTGCCAGCTCACCAAGGAGGACTAATGAAAAACTGTTTTTT. Protein product: CASSPRRTNEKLFF.

V gene TRBV7-9 combines with J gene TRBJ1-1; D not resolved. V gave up 7 bases and J gave up 8 bases, with 17 bases separating them. The CDR3 consists of 13 residues. CDR1 is SEHNR, CDR2 FQNEAQ, per germline (reference sequence). CDR3 residues: CASTTQPTGEAFF. The CDR3 nucleotides read TGTGCCAGCACCACTCAGCCTACCGGGGAAGCTTTCTTT.

This rearrangement joins TRBV6-5 to TRBJ2-7, with 9 bases aligning to TRBD2. The V gene's germline CDR1 is MNHEY and CDR2 SVGAGI. CDR3 length: 14 residues. V trimming: 10 bases; J trimming: 7 bases; junction bases outside the gene matches: 14. The CDR3 spells CAMQRGRAIKEQYF. CDR3 nucleotide sequence: TGTGCCATGCAGCGCGGGAGGGCGATAAAGGAGCAGTACTTC.

The chain carries TRBV28 and TRBJ1-2; D unclear. Germline V lookup: CDR1 MDHEN, CDR2 SYDVKM. V shed 5 bases and J shed 6 bases, with 13 bases lying between them. This CDR3 region has 13 residues. The DNA for the CDR3 is TGTGCCAGCAGTAGTACCCCTCGGGATGGCTACACCTTC. This sequence encodes CASSSTPRDGYTF.

V gene TRBV19 combines with J gene TRBJ1-2, with 7 bases that match TRBD1. The CDR3 loop spans 15 amino acids. The trim removed 3 bases at V and 7 bases at J, leaving 11 bases unmatched. Germline V gene lookup returns CDR1 LNHDA and CDR2 SQIVND (reference sequence). This CDR3 is CASSIHSTGYGGYTF. CDR3 bases: TGTGCCAGTAGTATCCACTCGACAGGGTACGGTGGCTACACCTTC.

This clone appeared a few times. The chain carries TRBV27 and TRBJ2-2; 7 bases agree with TRBD1. V lost 3 bases, J lost 6 bases, and 7 bases stayed unmatched. The CDR3 is 15 amino acids. CDR1 is MNHEY and CDR2 is SMNVEV in the germline V gene (reference sequence). The CDR3 loop is CASSFYRGVAGELFF. The CDR3 region has the DNA TGTGCCAGCAGTTTCTACAGGGGTGTTGCCGGGGAGCTGTTTTTT.

V and J are TRBV5-4 and TRBJ2-5, with 7 bases aligning to TRBD2. Germline V CDR1 and CDR2: SGHNT, YYREEE (reference sequence). The CDR3 is made up of 12 amino acids. J gave up 5 bases and V 6 bases, and 4 bases lay outside the gene matches. The CDR3 protein is CASNGEGETQYF. As DNA, the CDR3 is TGTGCCAGCAACGGGGAGGGGGAGACCCAGTACTTC.

In its sample, this clone was seen a few times. The chain has TRBV4-3 and TRBJ2-2; D is unclear. CDR3 length: 17 amino acids. The V and J ends lost 0 bases and 5 bases respectively, with 16 bases between them. Germline CDR1 reads LGHNA; CDR2 reads YSLEER. CDR3 DNA: TGCGCCAGCAGCCAAGAGAGCGTCCCTCATGGGACCGGGGAGCTGTTTTTT. It specifies CASSQESVPHGTGELFF.

The gene calls are TRBV2 and TRBJ2-4, with 7 bases matching TRBD2. The J segment lost 0 bases and the V segment lost 3 bases, leaving 8 bases of the junction unmatched. This CDR3 is built from 17 residues. Germline V gene lookup returns CDR1 SNHLY and CDR2 FYNNEI. The CDR3 nucleotides read TGTGCCAGCAGTGAGGTGGGGGGGGAAGGAGCCAAAAACATTCAGTACTTC. This sequence encodes CASSEVGGEGAKNIQYF.

The CDR3 loop is CASSHQDSPYEQYF. For the CDR3, the DNA is TGTGCCAGCTCACATCAGGACAGCCCCTACGAGCAGTACTTC. V and J are TRBV18 and TRBJ2-7, with TRBD1 as a possible D gene (6 bases). The germline V and J ends were trimmed by 4 bases and 2 bases, with 12 bases remaining between them. There are 14 residues in the CDR3. The germline V gene encodes CDR1 KGHSH and CDR2 LQKENI.

This clone was picked up a small number of times. V and J are TRBV10-3 and TRBJ1-1; 8 nucleotides agree with TRBD1. From germline, CDR1 is ENHRY and CDR2 SYGVKD. This CDR3 has 15 residues. The V gene end was trimmed by 2 bases and the J gene end by 1 base; junction bases not matched to a gene: 3. CDR3 coding DNA: TGTGCCATCAGTGAGCCCGGGACAGGGAACACTGAAGCTTTCTTT. Translated: CAISEPGTGNTEAFF.

This clone has more than one count but fewer than ten. The chain recombines TRBV5-6 with TRBJ2-3; D remains ambiguous. Trimming removed 5 bases from V and 5 bases from J, with 6 bases in between. The CDR3 is 11 amino acids. Germline V gene sequence: CDR1 SGHDT, CDR2 YYEEEE. CDR3 amino acids: CASSSGDTQYF. The DNA for the CDR3 is TGTGCCAGCAGTTCGGGAGATACGCAGTATTTT.

The V gene is TRBV2, the J gene TRBJ2-2, with 9 bases fitting TRBD2. Per the germline V gene, CDR1 is SNHLY and CDR2 is FYNNEI. This CDR3 is 15 amino acids long. The junction had 6 bases not matched to a gene; V was cut back by 4 bases and J by 6 bases. In nucleotides, the CDR3 is TGTGCCAGCAGTGGGGCGGGAGGGGCGGCCGGGGAGCTGTTTTTT. Its protein product is CASSGAGGAAGELFF.

J is TRBJ1-1 and V is TRBV29-1; a possible D gene is TRBD1 (6 bases). The germline V gene encodes CDR1 SQVTM and CDR2 ANQGSEA. The CDR3 length is 14 residues. Trimming removed 1 base from V and 2 bases from J, with 11 bases in between. The chain's CDR3 is CSVEVGGANTEAFF. The DNA for the CDR3 is TGCAGCGTTGAAGTAGGGGGGGCCAACACTGAAGCTTTCTTT.

This clone was seen a handful of times. J is TRBJ2-5 and V is TRBV28, with 13 bases identical to TRBD2. V lost 10 bases, J lost 5 bases, and 7 bases stayed unmatched. The length of the CDR3 is 14 residues. Germline V lookup: CDR1 MDHEN, CDR2 SYDVKM. DNA of the CDR3: TGTGCCACCGGGACTAGCGGGAAGGTGGAGACCCAGTACTTC. Translation gives CATGTSGKVETQYF.

V is TRBV9 and J is TRBJ2-7, with 7 bases aligning to TRBD2. V was pared by 3 bases and J by 2 bases, with 2 bases of the junction left unmatched. CDR1 SGDLS and CDR2 YYNGEE come from the germline V gene. This CDR3 spans 13 amino acids. CDR3 nucleotides: TGTGCCAGCAGCGCCGGGACTACCTACGAGCAGTACTTC. The encoded protein is CASSAGTTYEQYF.

This clone was recorded once. The V and J genes are TRBV7-2 and TRBJ1-1; no clear D. The V gene's germline CDR1 is SGHTA and CDR2 FQGNSA. The CDR3 covers 12 residues. V was clipped by 4 bases and J by 4 bases, with 7 bases between them. The CDR3 here is CASSWPTTEAFF. The CDR3 DNA is TGTGCCAGCAGCTGGCCAACCACTGAAGCTTTCTTT.

This chain connects TRBV30 to TRBJ1-2; 9 nucleotides match TRBD1. The CDR3 has 14 amino acids. Germline CDR1 GTSNPN, CDR2 SVGIG (reference sequence). Trimming cost V 0 bases and J 7 bases; bases outside gene matches: 6. CDR3 protein: CAWSVQGARSGYTF. Here the CDR3 DNA reads TGTGCCTGGAGTGTACAGGGGGCGCGAAGTGGCTACACCTTC.

A single count supports this clone. V gene TRBV6-6 combines with J gene TRBJ1-1, with 8 bases fitting TRBD1. The V segment lost 2 bases and the J segment 0 bases; nucleotides outside the gene matches: 2. The length of the CDR3 is 15 residues. CDR1 and CDR2 (germline): MNHNY, SVGAGI (reference sequence). CDR3 in DNA: TGTGCCAGCAGTTACCTACAGGGGGTGAACACTGAAGCTTTCTTT. Translation gives CASSYLQGVNTEAFF.

This chain joins TRBV28 and TRBJ2-3; 14 nucleotides align to TRBD2. The CDR3 runs 17 residues. Germline CDR1 and CDR2: MDHEN and SYDVKM. V was clipped by 5 bases and J by 3 bases; unmatched bases: 7. The CDR3, as DNA: TGTGCCAGCAGTGGTACCGGGACTAGCGGGGGAACAGATACGCAGTATTTT. Encoded protein: CASSGTGTSGGTDTQYF. The full variable domain, rest sourced from reference TRBV28 and TRBJ2-3, is DVKVTQSSRYLVKRTGEKVFLECVQDMDHENMFWYRQDPGLGLRLIYFSYDVKMKEKGDIPEGYSVSREKKERFSLILESASTNQTSMYLCASSGTGTSGGTDTQYFGPGTRLTVL.

The V and J genes are TRBV7-6 and TRBJ2-1; tentative D call: TRBD1 (5 bases). This CDR3 is 13 amino acids long. Germline assignment: CDR1 SGHVS and CDR2 FNYEAQ. The ends were cut back, 0 bases at V and 5 bases at J, with 5 bases in the middle. CDR3 nucleotide sequence: TGTGCCAGCAGCTTAGCAGGGGACAATGAGCAGTTCTTC. This sequence encodes CASSLAGDNEQFF.

The gene calls are TRBV6-5 and TRBJ1-2; D unclear. The CDR3 is 15 residues long. V dropped 5 bases and J dropped 4 bases, with 17 bases sitting between them. From germline, CDR1 is MNHEY and CDR2 SVGAGI. CDR3 bases: TGTGCCAGCAGTCTAAACCCCAATTTGAGCTATGGCTACACCTTC. This encodes CASSLNPNLSYGYTF.

This clone was observed at least ten times. The chain links TRBV6-5 to TRBJ1-1; D is unresolved. The germline V gene has CDR1 MNHEY and CDR2 SVGAGI. V was shortened by 6 bases and J by 2 bases, with 13 bases between the two germline ends. This CDR3 contains 14 residues. CDR3 sequence reads: CASSQFAGNTEAFF. The CDR3 DNA is TGTGCCAGCAGCCAGTTTGCAGGCAACACTGAAGCTTTCTTT.

The rearrangement uses TRBV6-5 and TRBJ2-6, with D uncertain. From germline, CDR1 is MNHEY and CDR2 SVGAGI. The CDR3 has 13 residues. V was cut by 8 bases and J by 2 bases, with 7 bases left in between. This CDR3 is CASHSPGANVLTF. In nucleotides, the CDR3 is TGTGCCAGCCACAGTCCTGGGGCCAACGTCCTGACTTTC.

The chain employs TRBV6-1 and TRBJ2-3, with TRBD1 matching over 8 bases. There are 15 residues in the CDR3. Germline V lookup: CDR1 MNHNS, CDR2 SASEGT. J gave up 6 bases and V 9 bases, and 14 bases lay outside the gene matches. This chain's CDR3 is CASLENRGSRDTQYF. As DNA, the CDR3 is TGTGCCAGTCTTGAAAACAGGGGGTCAAGGGATACGCAGTATTTT.

The table lists this clone with a count of one. The rearrangement joins TRBV5-4 to TRBJ2-1; TRBD2 matches at 10 bases. The CDR3 has 17 amino acids. CDR1 is SGHNT and CDR2 is YYREEE in the germline V gene (reference sequence). With V trimmed by 5 bases and J by 4 bases, 12 bases remained unmatched. The CDR3 spells CASSPAASGGSYNEQFF. The CDR3 nucleotides read TGTGCCAGCAGTCCTGCCGCTAGCGGGGGTAGTTACAATGAGCAGTTCTTC.

The chain's CDR3 is CASSSRQGANTEAFF. For the CDR3, the DNA is TGCGCCAGCAGCTCTCGACAGGGGGCGAACACTGAAGCTTTCTTT. The chain employs TRBV5-1 and TRBJ1-1, with 10 bases identical to TRBD1. Germline loops: CDR1 SGHRS, CDR2 YFSETQ. The CDR3 is made up of 15 amino acids. With V trimmed by 3 bases and J by 1 base, 3 bases remained unmatched.

The chain couples TRBV28 to TRBJ2-5; the D gene is possibly TRBD2 (6 bases). The CDR3 extends over 14 amino acids. V was pared by 8 bases and J by 5 bases, with 18 bases between. Looked up from germline, CDR1 is MDHEN and CDR2 is SYDVKM. The CDR3 DNA reads TGTGCCAGCGGCGGCGGGGCGGGTAGGGAGACCCAGTACTTC. Encoded protein: CASGGGAGRETQYF.

The V call is TRBV5-1, the J call TRBJ2-3; the match to TRBD2 covers 16 bases. The length of the CDR3 is 19 residues. Looked up from germline, CDR1 is SGHRS and CDR2 is YFSETQ. Trimming took 3 bases from V and 2 from J; bases not matched to a gene: 9. The CDR3 loop reads CASSWISGLAGGFTDTQYF. For the CDR3, the DNA is TGCGCCAGCAGCTGGATTTCGGGACTAGCGGGGGGGTTCACAGATACGCAGTATTTT.

This chain uses TRBV27 with TRBJ1-1, with a tentative D call TRBD1 (6 bases). Germline lookup yields CDR1 MNHEY and CDR2 SMNVEV (reference sequence). V lost 8 bases and J lost 11, with 15 bases in between. CDR3 length: 11 residues. The CDR3, as DNA: TGTGCCAGCTACAGGGCTAATGTGGCTTTCTTT. As protein: CASYRANVAFF.